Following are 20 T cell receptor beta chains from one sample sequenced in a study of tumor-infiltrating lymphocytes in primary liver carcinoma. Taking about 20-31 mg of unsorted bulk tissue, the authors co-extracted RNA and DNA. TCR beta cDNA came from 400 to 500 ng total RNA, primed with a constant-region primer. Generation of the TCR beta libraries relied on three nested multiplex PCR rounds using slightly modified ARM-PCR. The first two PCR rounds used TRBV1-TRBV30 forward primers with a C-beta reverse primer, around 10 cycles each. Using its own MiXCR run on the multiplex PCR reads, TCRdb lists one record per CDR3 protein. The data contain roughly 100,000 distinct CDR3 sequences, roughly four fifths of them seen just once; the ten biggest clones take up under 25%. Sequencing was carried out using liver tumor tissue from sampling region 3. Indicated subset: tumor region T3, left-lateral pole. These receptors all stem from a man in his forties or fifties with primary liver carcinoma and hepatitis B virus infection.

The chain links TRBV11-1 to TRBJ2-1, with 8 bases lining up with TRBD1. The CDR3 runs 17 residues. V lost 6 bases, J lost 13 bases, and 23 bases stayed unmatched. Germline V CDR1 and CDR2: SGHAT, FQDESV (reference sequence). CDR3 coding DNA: TGTGCCAGCAGATCCCGGGACAGGTCTTTCTCCTATATTGAACAGTTCTTC. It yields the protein CASRSRDRSFSYIEQFF.

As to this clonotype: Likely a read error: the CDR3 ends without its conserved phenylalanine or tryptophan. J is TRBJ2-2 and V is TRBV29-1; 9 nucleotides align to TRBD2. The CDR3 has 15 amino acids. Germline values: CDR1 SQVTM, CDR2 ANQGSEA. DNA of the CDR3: TGCAGCGTTGGGACTAGCGCGGCGAAGACCGTGGAGCTGTTTTTA. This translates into CSVGTSAAKTVELFL.

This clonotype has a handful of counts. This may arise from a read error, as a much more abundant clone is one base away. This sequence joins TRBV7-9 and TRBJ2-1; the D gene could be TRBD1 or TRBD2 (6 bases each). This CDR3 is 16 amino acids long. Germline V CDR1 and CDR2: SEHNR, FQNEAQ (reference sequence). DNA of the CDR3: TGTGCCAGCAGCCCCAGGGGAGGTGGCCCCTACAATGAGCAGCTCTTC. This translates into CASSPRGGGPYNEQLF. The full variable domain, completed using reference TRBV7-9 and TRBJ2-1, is DTGVSQNPRHKITKRGQNVTFRCDPISEHNRLYWYRQTLGQGPEFLTYFQNEAQLEKSRLLSDRFSAERPKGSFSTLEIQRTEQGDSAMYLCASSPRGGGPYNEQLFGPGTRLTVL.

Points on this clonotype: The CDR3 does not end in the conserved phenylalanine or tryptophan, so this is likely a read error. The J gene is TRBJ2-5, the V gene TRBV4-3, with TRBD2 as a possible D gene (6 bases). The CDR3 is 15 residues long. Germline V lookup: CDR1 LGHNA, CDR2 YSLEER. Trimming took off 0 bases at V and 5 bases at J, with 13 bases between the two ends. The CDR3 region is CASSQEGLPSETQYT. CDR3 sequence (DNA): TGCGCCAGCAGCCAAGAGGGACTGCCGTCTGAGACCCAGTACACC.

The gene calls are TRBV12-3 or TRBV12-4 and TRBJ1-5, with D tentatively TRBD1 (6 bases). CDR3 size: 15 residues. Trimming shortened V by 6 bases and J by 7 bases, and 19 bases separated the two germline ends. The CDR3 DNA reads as TGTGCCAGCAGCTCCGACCAGGGGCTGAGGCAGCCCCAGCATTTT. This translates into CASSSDQGLRQPQHF.

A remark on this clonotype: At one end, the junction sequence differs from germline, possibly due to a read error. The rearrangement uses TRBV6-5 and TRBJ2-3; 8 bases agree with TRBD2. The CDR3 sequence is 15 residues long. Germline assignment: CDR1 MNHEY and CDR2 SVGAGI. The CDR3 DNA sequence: TGTGCCAGCAACCCAGTACTAGCGGTAACAGATACTCAGTATTTT. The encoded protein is CASNPVLAVTDTQYF.

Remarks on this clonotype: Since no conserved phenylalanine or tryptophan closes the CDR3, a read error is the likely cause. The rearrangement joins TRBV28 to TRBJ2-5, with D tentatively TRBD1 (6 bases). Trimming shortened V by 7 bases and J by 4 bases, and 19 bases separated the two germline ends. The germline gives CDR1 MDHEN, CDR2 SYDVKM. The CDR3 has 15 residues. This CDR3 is CASKKGERRRETQYV. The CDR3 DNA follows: TGTGCCAGCAAAAAGGGGGAGAGGAGGAGAGAGACCCAGTACGTC.

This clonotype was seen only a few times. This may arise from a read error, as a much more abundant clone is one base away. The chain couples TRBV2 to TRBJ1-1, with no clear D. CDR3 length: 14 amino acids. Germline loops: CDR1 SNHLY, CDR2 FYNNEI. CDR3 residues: CASRILGGNTEVFF. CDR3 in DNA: TGTGCCAGCAGGATACTCGGTGGTAACACTGAAGTTTTCTTT.

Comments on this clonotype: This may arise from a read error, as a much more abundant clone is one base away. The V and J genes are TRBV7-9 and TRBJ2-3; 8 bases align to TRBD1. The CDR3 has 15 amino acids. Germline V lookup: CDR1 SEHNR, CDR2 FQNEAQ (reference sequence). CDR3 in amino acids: CGSSLVRGQSDTQYF. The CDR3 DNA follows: TGTGGCAGCAGCTTAGTCAGGGGGCAGTCAGATACGCAGTATTTT. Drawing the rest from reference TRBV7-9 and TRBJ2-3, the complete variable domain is DTGVSQNPRHKITKRGQNVTFRCDPISEHNRLYWYRQTLGQGPEFLTYFQNEAQLEKSRLLSDRFSAERPKGSFSTLEIQRTEQGDSAMYLCGSSLVRGQSDTQYFGPGTRLTVL.

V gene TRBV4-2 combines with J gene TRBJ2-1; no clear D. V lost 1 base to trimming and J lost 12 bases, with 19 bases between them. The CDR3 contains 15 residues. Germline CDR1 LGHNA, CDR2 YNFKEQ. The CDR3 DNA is TGTGCCAGCAGCCAAGCAATGGATGGCTACATTGGGCAGTTCTTC. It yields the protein CASSQAMDGYIGQFF.

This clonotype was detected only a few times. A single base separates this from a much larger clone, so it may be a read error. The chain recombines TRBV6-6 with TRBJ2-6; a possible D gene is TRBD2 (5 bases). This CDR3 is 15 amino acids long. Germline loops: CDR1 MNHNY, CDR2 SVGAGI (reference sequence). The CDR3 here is CASSTREDGTNVLTF. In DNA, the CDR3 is TGTGCCAGCAGTACTAGGGAAGATGGGACCAACGTCCTGACTTTC.

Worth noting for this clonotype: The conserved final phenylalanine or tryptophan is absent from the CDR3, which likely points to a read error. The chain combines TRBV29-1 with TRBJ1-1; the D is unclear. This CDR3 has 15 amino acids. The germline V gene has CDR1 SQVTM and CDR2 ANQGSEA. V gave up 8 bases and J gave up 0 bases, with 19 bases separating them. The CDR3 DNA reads TGCAGCACCGTTGTTGTAGGGCGCTTGAACACTGAAGCTTTCATT. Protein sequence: CSTVVVGRLNTEAFI.

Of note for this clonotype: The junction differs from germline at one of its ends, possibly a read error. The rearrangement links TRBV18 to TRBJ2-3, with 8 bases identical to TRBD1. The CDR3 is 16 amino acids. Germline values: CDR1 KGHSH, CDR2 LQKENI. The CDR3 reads CTSSSRRTGITDTQYF. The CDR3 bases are TGTACCAGCTCATCTCGGCGGACAGGGATCACAGATACGCAGTATTTT.

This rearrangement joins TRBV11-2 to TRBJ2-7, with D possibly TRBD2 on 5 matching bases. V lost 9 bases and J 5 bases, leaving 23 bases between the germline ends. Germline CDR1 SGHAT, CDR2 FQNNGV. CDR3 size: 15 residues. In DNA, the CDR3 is TGTGCCAGTAGCCGTTATGCGACTGGGAGCCACGAGCAGTACTTC. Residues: CASSRYATGSHEQYF.

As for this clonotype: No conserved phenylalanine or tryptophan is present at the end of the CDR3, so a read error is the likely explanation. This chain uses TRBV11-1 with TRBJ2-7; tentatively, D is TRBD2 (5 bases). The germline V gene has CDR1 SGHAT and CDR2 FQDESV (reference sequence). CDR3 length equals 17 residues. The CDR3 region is CTSNLGPAGESSYEQYY. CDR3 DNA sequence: TGTACCAGCAACTTAGGGCCGGCGGGTGAAAGCTCCTACGAGCAGTACTAC.

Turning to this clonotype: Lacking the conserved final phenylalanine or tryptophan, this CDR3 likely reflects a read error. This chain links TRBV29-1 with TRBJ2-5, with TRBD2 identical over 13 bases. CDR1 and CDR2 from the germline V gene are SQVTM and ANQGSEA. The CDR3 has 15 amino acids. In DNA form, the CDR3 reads TGCAGCGTTCGGACTAGCGGGAGTTGGGTAGAGGCCCAGTACTCC. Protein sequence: CSVRTSGSWVEAQYS.

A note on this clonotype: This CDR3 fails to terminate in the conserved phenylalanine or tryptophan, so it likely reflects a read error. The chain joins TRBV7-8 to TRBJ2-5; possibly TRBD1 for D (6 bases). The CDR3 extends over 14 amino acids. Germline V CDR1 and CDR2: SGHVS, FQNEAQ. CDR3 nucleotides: TGTTCCAGCGAGCAAGGGACAACCCAAGAGACCCAGTACCTC. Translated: CSSEQGTTQETQYL.

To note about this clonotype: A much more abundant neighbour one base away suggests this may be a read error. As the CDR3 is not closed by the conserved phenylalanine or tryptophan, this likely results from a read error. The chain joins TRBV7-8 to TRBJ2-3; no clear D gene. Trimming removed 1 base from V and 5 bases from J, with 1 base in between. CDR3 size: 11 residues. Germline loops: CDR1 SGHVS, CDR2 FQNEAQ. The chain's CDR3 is CASSLVDTQYS. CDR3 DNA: TGTGCCAGCAGCTTAGTAGATACGCAGTATTCT.

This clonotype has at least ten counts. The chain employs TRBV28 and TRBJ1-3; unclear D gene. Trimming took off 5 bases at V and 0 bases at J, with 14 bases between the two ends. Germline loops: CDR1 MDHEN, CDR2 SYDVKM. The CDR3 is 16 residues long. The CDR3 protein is CASSPPVRSSGNTIYF. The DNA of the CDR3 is TGTGCCAGCAGTCCACCCGTGAGGAGCTCTGGAAACACCATATATTTT. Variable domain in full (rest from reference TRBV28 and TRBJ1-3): DVKVTQSSRYLVKRTGEKVFLECVQDMDHENMFWYRQDPGLGLRLIYFSYDVKMKEKGDIPEGYSVSREKKERFSLILESASTNQTSMYLCASSPPVRSSGNTIYFGEGSWLTVV.

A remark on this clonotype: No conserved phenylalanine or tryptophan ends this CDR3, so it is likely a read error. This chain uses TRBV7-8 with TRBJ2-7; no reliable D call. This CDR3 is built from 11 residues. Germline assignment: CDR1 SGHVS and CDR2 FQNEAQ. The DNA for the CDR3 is TGTGCCAGCAGCTTATCCTATGAGCAGTACTCA. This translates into CASSLSYEQYS.